The following is a TCR beta chain sequence with its context. The CDR3 sequence is 21 residues long. Trimming left V 5 bases short and J 0 bases short, with 32 bases between. In germline, CDR1 is MDHEN, CDR2 SYDVKM. PCR used 60 Vbeta primers and 13 Jbeta primers. Generated by immunoSEQ multiplex PCR, the TCRdb table keeps only in-frame clones and is missing some. The sample has more than 95,000 clones, more than 60% seen once. This specimen belongs to a study of cytomegalovirus exposure and HLA in healthy donors. This TCR was sampled from a woman aged 55 to 70 in good health and CMV-seropositive. This chain joins TRBV28 and TRBJ2-7, with D perhaps matching TRBD2 (12 bases). Sequencing was carried out using PBMCs. The CDR3 loop is CASSLPSGTGGLAGFSYEQYF. In DNA form, the CDR3 reads TGTGCCAGCAGTCTCCCCTCCGGGACAGGGGGACTAGCGGGTTTCTCCTACGAGCAGTACTTC.